This TCR beta chain was sequenced during a study of blood T cell repertoires in COVID-19. TCRdb's table, derived via immunoSEQ multiplex PCR, lists solely in-frame clones and lacks some. The table records about 180,000 clones, roughly 87% of them present only once. This CDR3 has 14 residues. V gave up 6 bases and J gave up 3 bases; unmatched junction bases: 3. The germline CDR1 and CDR2 sequences are MNHEY and SVGAGI. The chain recombines TRBV6-5 with TRBJ2-3, with 10 bases aligning to TRBD1. Sequencing used peripheral blood. The TCR originated in a man aged 18 to 29 who had recovered from COVID-19. CDR3 DNA: TGTGCCAGCAGCCCGGGACAGGGGACAGATACGCAGTATTTT. Translated: CASSPGQGTDTQYF.